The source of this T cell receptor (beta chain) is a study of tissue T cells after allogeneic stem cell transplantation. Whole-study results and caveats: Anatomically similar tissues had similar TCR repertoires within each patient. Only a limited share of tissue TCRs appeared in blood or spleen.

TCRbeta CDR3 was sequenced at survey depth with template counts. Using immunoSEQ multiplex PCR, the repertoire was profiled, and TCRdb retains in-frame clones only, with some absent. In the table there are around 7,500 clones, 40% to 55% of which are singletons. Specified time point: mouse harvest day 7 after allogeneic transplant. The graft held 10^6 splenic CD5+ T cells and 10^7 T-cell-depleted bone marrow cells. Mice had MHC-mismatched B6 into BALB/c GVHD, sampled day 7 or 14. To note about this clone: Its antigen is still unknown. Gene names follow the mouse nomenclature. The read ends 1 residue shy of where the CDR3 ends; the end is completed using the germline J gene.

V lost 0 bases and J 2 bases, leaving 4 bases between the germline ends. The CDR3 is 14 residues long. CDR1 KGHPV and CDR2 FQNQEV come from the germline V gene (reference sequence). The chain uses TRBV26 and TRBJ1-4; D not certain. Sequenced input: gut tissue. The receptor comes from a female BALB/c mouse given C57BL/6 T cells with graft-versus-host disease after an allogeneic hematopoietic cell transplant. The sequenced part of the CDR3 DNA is TGTGCCAGCAGTCTGTCATGGTCCAACGAAAGATTATTT. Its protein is CASSLSWSNERLF. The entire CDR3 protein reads CASSLSWSNERLFF.